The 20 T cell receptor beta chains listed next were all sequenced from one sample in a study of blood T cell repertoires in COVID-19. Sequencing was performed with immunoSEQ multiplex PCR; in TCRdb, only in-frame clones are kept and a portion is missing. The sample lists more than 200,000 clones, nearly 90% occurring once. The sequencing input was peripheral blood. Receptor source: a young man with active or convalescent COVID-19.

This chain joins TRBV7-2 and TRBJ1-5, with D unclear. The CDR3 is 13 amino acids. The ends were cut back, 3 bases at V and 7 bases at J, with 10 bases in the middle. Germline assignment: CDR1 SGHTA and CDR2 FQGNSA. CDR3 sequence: CASSFESRQPQHF. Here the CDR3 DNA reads TGTGCCAGCAGCTTTGAGTCGCGACAGCCCCAGCATTTT.

The CDR3 loop reads CASSSTGSYGYTF. The CDR3 DNA is TGTGCCAGCAGCTCGACAGGGAGCTATGGCTACACCTTC. The chain is built from TRBV5-6 and TRBJ1-2, with TRBD1 matching over 7 bases. The germline gives CDR1 SGHDT, CDR2 YYEEEE. Trimming took 3 bases from V and 4 from J; bases not matched to a gene: 3. CDR3 length: 13 amino acids. Filled out from reference TRBV5-6 and TRBJ1-2, the complete variable domain reads DAGVTQSPTHLIKTRGQQVTLRCSPKSGHDTVSWYQQALGQGPQFIFQYYEEEERQRGNFPDRFSGHQFPNYSSELNVNALLLGDSALYLCASSSTGSYGYTFGSGTRLTVV.

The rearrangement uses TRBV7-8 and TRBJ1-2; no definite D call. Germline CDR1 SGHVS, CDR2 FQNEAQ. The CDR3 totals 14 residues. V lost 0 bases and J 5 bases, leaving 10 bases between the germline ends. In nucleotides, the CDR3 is TGTGCCAGCAGCTTAGCTGAGGGTAATTATGGCTACACCTTC. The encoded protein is CASSLAEGNYGYTF.

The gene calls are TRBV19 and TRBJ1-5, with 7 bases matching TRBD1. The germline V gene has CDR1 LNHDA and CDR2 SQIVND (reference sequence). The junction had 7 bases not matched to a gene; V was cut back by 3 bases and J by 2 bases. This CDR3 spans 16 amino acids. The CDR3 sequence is CASSIRQGGGNQPQHF. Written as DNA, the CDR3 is TGTGCCAGTAGTATCCGACAGGGAGGAGGCAATCAGCCCCAGCATTTT. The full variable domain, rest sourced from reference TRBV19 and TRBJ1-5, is DGGITQSPKYLFRKEGQNVTLSCEQNLNHDAMYWYRQDPGQGLRLIYYSQIVNDFQKGDIAEGYSVSREKKESFPLTVTSAQKNPTAFYLCASSIRQGGGNQPQHFGDGTRLSIL.

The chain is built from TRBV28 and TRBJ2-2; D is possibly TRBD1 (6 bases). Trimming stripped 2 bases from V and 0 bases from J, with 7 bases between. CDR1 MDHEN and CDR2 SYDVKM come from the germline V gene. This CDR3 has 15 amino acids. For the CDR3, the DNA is TGTGCCAGCAGTTTAGGGGGCACGAACACCGGGGAGCTGTTTTTT. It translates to CASSLGGTNTGELFF.

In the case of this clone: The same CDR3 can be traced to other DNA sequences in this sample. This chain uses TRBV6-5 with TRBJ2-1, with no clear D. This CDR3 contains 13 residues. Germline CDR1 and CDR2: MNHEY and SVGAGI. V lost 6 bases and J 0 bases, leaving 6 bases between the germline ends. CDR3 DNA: TGTGCCAGCAGCTTTAGCTCCTACAATGAGCAGTTCTTC. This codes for CASSFSSYNEQFF.

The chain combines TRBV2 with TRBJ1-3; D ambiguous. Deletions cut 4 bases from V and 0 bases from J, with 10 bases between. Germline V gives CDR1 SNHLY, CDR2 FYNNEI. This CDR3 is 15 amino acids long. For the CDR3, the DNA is TGTGCCAGCAGTGTTACGGGGTTCTCTGGAAACACCATATATTTT. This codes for CASSVTGFSGNTIYF.

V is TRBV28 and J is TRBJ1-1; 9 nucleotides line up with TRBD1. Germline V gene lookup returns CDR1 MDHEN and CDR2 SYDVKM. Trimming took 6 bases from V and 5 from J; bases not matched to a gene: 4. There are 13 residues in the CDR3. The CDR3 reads CASRRDRGTEAFF. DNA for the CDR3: TGTGCCAGCAGGCGTGACAGGGGGACTGAAGCTTTCTTT.

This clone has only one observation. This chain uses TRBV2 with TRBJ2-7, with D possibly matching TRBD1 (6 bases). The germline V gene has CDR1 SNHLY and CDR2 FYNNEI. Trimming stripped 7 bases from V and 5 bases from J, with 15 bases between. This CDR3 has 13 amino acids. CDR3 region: CASIHYRANEQYF. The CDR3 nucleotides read TGTGCCAGCATACATTACAGGGCGAACGAGCAGTACTTC.

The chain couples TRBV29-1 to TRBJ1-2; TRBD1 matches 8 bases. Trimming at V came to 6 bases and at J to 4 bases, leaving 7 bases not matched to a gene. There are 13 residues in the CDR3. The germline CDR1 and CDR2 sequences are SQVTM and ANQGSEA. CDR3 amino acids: CSVVDRAFYGYTF. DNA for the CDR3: TGCAGCGTCGTGGACAGGGCGTTCTATGGCTACACCTTC. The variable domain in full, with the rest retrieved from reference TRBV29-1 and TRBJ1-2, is SAVISQKPSRDICQRGTSLTIQCQVDSQVTMMFWYRQQPGQSLTLIATANQGSEATYESGFVIDKFPISRPNLTFSTLTVSNMSPEDSSIYLCSVVDRAFYGYTFGSGTRLTVV.

CDR3 protein: CASSTTGRRGYTF. The CDR3 region has the DNA TGTGCCAGTAGTACGACAGGGCGCCGGGGCTACACCTTC. The chain uses TRBV19 and TRBJ1-2; 7 positions agree with TRBD1. CDR1 and CDR2 (germline): LNHDA, SQIVND (reference sequence). Losses at the gene ends were 4 bases for V and 8 bases for J; bases not matched to a gene: 7. There are 13 residues in the CDR3.

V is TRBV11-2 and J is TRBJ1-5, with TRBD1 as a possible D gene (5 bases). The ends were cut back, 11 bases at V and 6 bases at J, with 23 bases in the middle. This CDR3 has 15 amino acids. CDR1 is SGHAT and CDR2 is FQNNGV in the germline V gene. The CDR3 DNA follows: TGTGCCCGCCAGACTTCCGGGCAGGGCACTCAGCCCCAGCATTTT. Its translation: CARQTSGQGTQPQHF.

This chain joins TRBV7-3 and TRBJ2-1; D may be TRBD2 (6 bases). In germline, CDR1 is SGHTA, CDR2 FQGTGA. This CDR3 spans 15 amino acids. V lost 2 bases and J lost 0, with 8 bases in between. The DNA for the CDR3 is TGTGCCAGCAGCTTAGACGGGAGCTCCTACAATGAGCAGTTCTTC. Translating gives CASSLDGSSYNEQFF.

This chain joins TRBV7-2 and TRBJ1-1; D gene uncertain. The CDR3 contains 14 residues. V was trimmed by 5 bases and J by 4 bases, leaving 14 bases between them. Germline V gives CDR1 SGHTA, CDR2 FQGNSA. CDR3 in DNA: TGTGCCAGCAGCCCCTACCAAATTGGCACTGAAGCTTTCTTT. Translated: CASSPYQIGTEAFF.

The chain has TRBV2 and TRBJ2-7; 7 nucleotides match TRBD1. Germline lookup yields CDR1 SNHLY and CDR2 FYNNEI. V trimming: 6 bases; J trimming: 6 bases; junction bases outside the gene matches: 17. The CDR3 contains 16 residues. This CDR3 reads CASRYLPRDSPSEQYF. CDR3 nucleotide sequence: TGTGCCAGCAGATACTTGCCCCGGGACAGCCCGAGCGAGCAGTACTTC.

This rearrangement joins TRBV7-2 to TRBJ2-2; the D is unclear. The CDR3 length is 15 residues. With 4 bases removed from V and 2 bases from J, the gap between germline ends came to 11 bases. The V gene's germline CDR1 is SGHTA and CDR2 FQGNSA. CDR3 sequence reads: CASSSPRLNTGELFF. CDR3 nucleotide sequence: TGTGCCAGCAGCTCCCCGAGACTCAACACCGGGGAGCTGTTTTTT.

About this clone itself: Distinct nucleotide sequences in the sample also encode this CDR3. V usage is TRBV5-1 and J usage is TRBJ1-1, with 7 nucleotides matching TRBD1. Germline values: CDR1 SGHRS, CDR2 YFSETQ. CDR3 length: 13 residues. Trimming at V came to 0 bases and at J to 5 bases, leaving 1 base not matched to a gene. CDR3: CASSLDRGTEAFF. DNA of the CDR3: TGCGCCAGCAGCTTGGACAGGGGAACTGAAGCTTTCTTT.

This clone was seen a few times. This CDR3 is CASSSWTSYNEQFF. The CDR3 nucleotides read TGTGCCAGCAGTTCCTGGACTAGCTACAATGAGCAGTTCTTC. This chain joins TRBV6-2 or TRBV6-3 and TRBJ2-1; 7 bases align to TRBD2. From germline, CDR1 is MNHEY and CDR2 SVGEGT. The CDR3 length is 14 residues. V lost 4 bases to trimming and J lost 3 bases; unmatched junction nucleotides: 3.

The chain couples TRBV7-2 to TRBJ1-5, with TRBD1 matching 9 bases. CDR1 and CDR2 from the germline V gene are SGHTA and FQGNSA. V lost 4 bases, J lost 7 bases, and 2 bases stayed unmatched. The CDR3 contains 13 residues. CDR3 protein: CASSYRGQQPQHF. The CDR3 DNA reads TGTGCCAGCAGCTACAGGGGGCAACAGCCCCAGCATTTT.

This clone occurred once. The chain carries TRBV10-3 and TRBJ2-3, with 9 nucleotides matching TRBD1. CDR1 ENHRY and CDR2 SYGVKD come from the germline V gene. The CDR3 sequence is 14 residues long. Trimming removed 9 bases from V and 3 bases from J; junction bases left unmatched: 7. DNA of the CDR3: TGTGCCATGTCCGGGACAGGGACAACAGATACGCAGTATTTT. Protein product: CAMSGTGTTDTQYF.